This is a list of T cell receptor beta chains from one sample in a study of identical twins. In TCRdb, the 5' RACE reads were re-called with MiXCR into one record per CDR3 protein. This sample has 1.5 million to 2 million distinct CDR3 sequences, with less than 35% found just once. The sample was cord blood. The receptors stem from a newborn girl in good health. CDR3s include the opening cysteine and the closing phenylalanine or tryptophan. The order of the fields is D gene, J gene, clone size, V gene, CDR3 DNA, CDR3 protein. D genes are given only for firm matches. Size is omitted from some rows. Given values are once, few, many or a class for expanded clones.

NA | TRBJ1-5 | NA | TRBV20-1 | TGCAGTGCTAGAATAGCCAGGGGAGGGTGCATGTGCCAGCCCCAGCATTTT | CSARIARGGCMCQPQHF
TRBD2 | TRBJ2-1 | NA | TRBV11-2 | TGTGCCAGCAGCTTCAAAGCGGGGTACGGTGAGCAGTTCTTC | CASSFKAGYGEQFF
NA | TRBJ1-4 | NA | TRBV4-1 | TGCGCCAGCAGCCAAGATCTGGGGGCAGAGTTGAGGGAAAAACTGTTTTTT | CASSQDLGAELREKLFF
NA | TRBJ2-7 | NA | TRBV20-1 | TGCAGTGCTAGAGAGGGGCCGGGGTATGAGCAGTACTTC | CSAREGPGYEQYF
NA | TRBJ2-7 | NA | TRBV20-1 | TGCAGTGCTAGGGGGCCGGGACTCTCCTACGAGCAGTACTTC | CSARGPGLSYEQYF
NA | TRBJ1-1 | few | TRBV6-5 | TGTGCCAGCAGTCCCCGGGGCTCTGAAGCTTTCTTT | CASSPRGSEAFF
TRBD1 | TRBJ2-7 | few | TRBV20-1 | TGCAGTGCTAGAGGCTTCGGCAGGGGGCCCTACGAGCAGTACTTC | CSARGFGRGPYEQYF
NA | TRBJ1-2 | few | TRBV27 | TGTGCCAGCAGTCCCCGCAGGACAGTCTATGGCTACACCTTC | CASSPRRTVYGYTF
NA | TRBJ2-1 | few | TRBV24-1 | TGTGCCACCGCCCGATCTCGCGAGACCTCTCGCGAGCAGTTCTTC | CATARSRETSREQFF
TRBD2 | TRBJ2-1 | few | TRBV4-1 | TGCGCCAGCAGCCAGGGACTAGCGGGGCCCAATGAGCAGTTCTTC | CASSQGLAGPNEQFF
TRBD1 | TRBJ2-3 | NA | TRBV6-1 | TGTGCCGGACAGGGGTTGGGAACAGATACGCAGTATTTT | CAGQGLGTDTQYF
TRBD2 | TRBJ2-1 | NA | TRBV7-2 | TGTGCCAGCAGCGGTAGCGGGTTTTACAATGAGCAGTTCTTC | CASSGSGFYNEQFF
NA | TRBJ1-1 | NA | TRBV20-1 | TGCAGTGCTAGAGACAGGGAACGAACTGAAGCTTTCTTT | CSARDRERTEAFF
NA | TRBJ1-2 | NA | TRBV20-1 | TGCAGTGCTAGAGAGGTCTCAGGGGATGGCTACACCTTC | CSAREVSGDGYTF
TRBD1 | TRBJ1-6 | NA | TRBV20-1 | TGCAGTGCTAGATCCAGGACAGGGACTTATAATTCACCCCTCCACTTT | CSARSRTGTYNSPLHF
NA | TRBJ1-1 | NA | TRBV30 | TGTGCCTGGAGTAAGGACAGAGACACTGAAGCTTTCTTT | CAWSKDRDTEAFF
NA | TRBJ2-1 | NA | TRBV4-1 | TGCGCCAGCAGCCAACCCCTTGGAGCGCGGTACAATGAGCAGTTCTTC | CASSQPLGARYNEQFF
NA | TRBJ2-7 | few | TRBV29-1 | TGCAGCGTTGTTTGGGGTCCCAGGGACGAGCAGTACTTC | CSVVWGPRDEQYF
NA | TRBJ1-1 | NA | TRBV5-4 | TGTGCCAGCAGCTTGGGGGCAGACTCTGAAGCTTTCTTT | CASSLGADSEAFF
TRBD1 | TRBJ1-2 | few | TRBV3-1 | TGTGCCAGCAGCCAAGATTTGGGACAGAACTATGGCTACACCTTC | CASSQDLGQNYGYTF
TRBD2 | TRBJ2-3 | once | TRBV7-2 | TGTGCCAGCAGCTCGATCGGGAGGGGTTACATAGATACGCAGTATTTT | CASSSIGRGYIDTQYF
NA | TRBJ2-2 | NA | TRBV27 | TGTGCCAGCAGCCACCTCCAGGCGGACACCGGGGAGCTGTTTTTT | CASSHLQADTGELFF
NA | TRBJ2-7 | NA | TRBV12-3/TRBV12-4 | TGTGCCAGCGGTTTTCAGGGAGCCTACGAGCAGTACTTC | CASGFQGAYEQYF
TRBD1 | TRBJ2-5 | NA | TRBV6-1 | TGTGCCAGCAGTGAAGATTGGGACAGGGGTGGAGAGACCCAGTACTTC | CASSEDWDRGGETQYF
TRBD1 | TRBJ1-1 | few | TRBV6-1 | TGTGCCAGCAGTGAGACGGGACAGGGAAAGCCCCCATCTGAAGCTTTCTTT | CASSETGQGKPPSEAFF
TRBD2 | TRBJ2-3 | NA | TRBV6-6 | TGTGCCAGCAGTTCCCGACCAGCGGGATTCGTTACAGATACGCAGTATTTT | CASSSRPAGFVTDTQYF
NA | TRBJ2-1 | NA | TRBV4-2 | TGTGCCAGCAGCCAAGCCCGGGACAACTACAATGAGCAGTTCTTC | CASSQARDNYNEQFF
TRBD2 | TRBJ2-7 | NA | TRBV10-3 | TGTGCCATCGGGACTCCGCTAGCGGGGGCCCCCTCCTCCTACGAGCAGTACTTC | CAIGTPLAGAPSSYEQYF
TRBD2 | TRBJ2-7 | once | TRBV4-1 | TGCGCCAGCCGGCCGCCGGGACTAGCTACATACAATGAGCAGTACTTC | CASRPPGLATYNEQYF
TRBD2 | TRBJ2-3 | NA | TRBV5-1 | TGCGCCAGCAGCTTGGGTGCGGGGGATACCACAGATACGCAGTATTTT | CASSLGAGDTTDTQYF
NA | TRBJ1-1 | many | TRBV5-1 | TGCGCCAGCAGCTTGGACAGCATGAACACTGAAGCTTTCTTT | CASSLDSMNTEAFF
NA | TRBJ1-1 | few | TRBV29-1 | NA | CSVGPGQGAAEAFF
NA | TRBJ2-3 | few | TRBV12-3/TRBV12-4 | TGTGCCAGCAGTTTAGCGTCCACTAGCACAGATACGCAGTATTTT | CASSLASTSTDTQYF
NA | TRBJ1-5 | few | TRBV2 | TGTGCCAGCAGTTACCGGAGCAGGGATAGCAATCAGCCCCAGCATTTT | CASSYRSRDSNQPQHF
NA | TRBJ1-1 | few | TRBV12-3/TRBV12-4 | TGTGCCAGCAGGTCAGGGCTTCAAATGAACACTGAAGCTTTCTTT | CASRSGLQMNTEAFF
NA | TRBJ2-5 | NA | TRBV6-9 | TGTGCCAGCAGATCTGGATCCCTCTGCGGGTACTTC | CASRSGSLCGYF
TRBD2 | TRBJ2-7 | few | TRBV7-2 | TGTGCCAGCAGCGCGACTAGCGGGGGGGTTTACGTCGAGCAGTACTTC | CASSATSGGVYVEQYF
TRBD2 | TRBJ2-3 | NA | TRBV7-8 | TGTGCCAGCATGGCTAGCGGGGTAGGGACGCAGTATTTT | CASMASGVGTQYF
TRBD2 | TRBJ2-1 | NA | TRBV2 | TGTGCCGGCAGTGGAGGACTAGCGGGAGGAACCTACAATGAGCAGTTCTTC | CAGSGGLAGGTYNEQFF
NA | TRBJ2-5 | NA | TRBV4-1 | TGCGCCAGCAGCCAAGGGTGGTCAGTACAAGAGACCCAGTACTTC | CASSQGWSVQETQYF
NA | TRBJ2-4 | NA | TRBV27 | TGTGCCAGCAGTCCAGGAGTGACCGCCAAAAACATTCAGTACTTC | CASSPGVTAKNIQYF
NA | TRBJ1-2 | few | TRBV6-1 | TGTGCCAGCAGGAAAACAGATAACTATGGCTACACCTTC | CASRKTDNYGYTF
TRBD1 | TRBJ2-4 | many | TRBV28 | TGTGCCAGCAGTTTGTGGCCGGGACAGGGGACCAAAAACATTCAGTACTTC | CASSLWPGQGTKNIQYF
TRBD2 | TRBJ2-3 | NA | TRBV29-1 | TGCAGCGTTGGAAGAAGGCGACCGGGGACTAGCGGGAGGCCCGAGATATCAGATACGCAGTATTTT | CSVGRRRPGTSGRPEISDTQYF
NA | TRBJ2-5 | many | TRBV11-2 | TGTGCCAGCAGCTCTCCTAGGGGGGGAAAGACCCAGTACTTC | CASSSPRGGKTQYF
TRBD1 | TRBJ1-5 | NA | TRBV20-1 | TGCAGTGCTAGCGGGGAGGGGGCTCATCAGCCCCAGCATTTT | CSASGEGAHQPQHF
TRBD2 | TRBJ2-3 | NA | TRBV5-1 | TGCGCCAGCAGCTTGGCCTCGGCTAGCGGGAGGTCAGATACGCAGTATTTT | CASSLASASGRSDTQYF
NA | TRBJ2-6 | NA | TRBV3-1 | TGTGCCAGCAGCCAAGTAACGAAAGGGGCCAACGTCCTGACTTTC | CASSQVTKGANVLTF
NA | TRBJ2-6 | NA | TRBV13 | TGTGCCAGCAACTCCCGGGAACGTACTAAGTCTGGGGCCAACGTCCTGACTTTC | CASNSRERTKSGANVLTF
TRBD2 | TRBJ2-7 | few | TRBV6-1 | TGTGCCAGCAGTGAATGGGGATTGGAGCGGGGCAACGAGCAGTACTTC | CASSEWGLERGNEQYF
NA | TRBJ2-7 | many | TRBV12-3/TRBV12-4 | TGTGCCAGCAGCCATCGTCACGAGCAGTACTTC | CASSHRHEQYF
NA | TRBJ2-1 | many | TRBV29-1 | TGCAGCGTTGACTCATTAAGCTCCTACAATGAGCAGTTCTTC | CSVDSLSSYNEQFF
NA | TRBJ2-7 | NA | TRBV11-1 | TGTGCCAGCAGCTTAAGAAATTCCGACAGCGGCAACCCCTACGAGCAGTACTTC | CASSLRNSDSGNPYEQYF
NA | TRBJ1-2 | many | TRBV27 | TGTGCCAGCAAGTACCCGGGAAACTATGGCTACACCTTC | CASKYPGNYGYTF